This T cell receptor (beta chain) comes out of a study of T cell repertoires in cytomegalovirus infection. Overall study: Shared public TCR beta signatures pointed to both CMV infection and a matching HLA type.

Germline V CDR1 and CDR2: ENHRY, SYGVKD. Losses at the gene ends were 3 bases for V and 0 bases for J; bases not matched to a gene: 4. The CDR3 has 16 amino acids. Note on this clonotype: Its antigen remains unidentified.

General study results and limits: Identification of carriers of CMV plus the relevant HLA was performed using cumulative public TCR beta family frequency. CMV-specific TCR beta clonotypes restricted by HLA-C dominated the ex vivo response.

TCRdb redid the calling of the reads with MiXCR, one entry per CDR3 protein. This sample has some 200,000 distinct CDR3 sequences; about a tenth occur once, and the top ten carry approximately 4.3%. This sequence joins TRBV10-3 and TRBJ2-2, with 7 bases lining up with TRBD1. Sequencing was done on a sample of PBMCs. The clonotype comes from a human donor in good health (CMV status not recorded). Some clones in this sample may be carry-over from other donors' samples. The DNA of the CDR3 is TGTGCCATCAGTGATTTAGGGGGCGCGAACACCGGGGAGCTGTTTTTT. This codes for CAISDLGGANTGELFF.